This T cell receptor (beta chain) comes out of a study of blood T cell repertoires in COVID-19. Method: immunoSEQ multiplex PCR; TCRdb's copy keeps in-frame clones and lacks some. The sample records hundreds of thousands of clones, over 75% being singletons. Trimming removed 4 bases from V and 3 bases from J; junction bases left unmatched: 6. This CDR3 has 14 amino acids. The germline V gene has CDR1 MDHEN and CDR2 SYDVKM. The J gene is TRBJ2-7, the V gene TRBV28; 7 positions match TRBD1. Specimen: peripheral blood. The TCR comes from a man aged 45-65 years with active or convalescent COVID-19. This CDR3 reads CASSWDSTIYEQYF. CDR3 nucleotide sequence: TGTGCCAGCAGTTGGGACAGTACCATCTACGAGCAGTACTTC. The full variable domain, its missing parts supplied by reference TRBV28 and TRBJ2-7, is DVKVTQSSRYLVKRTGEKVFLECVQDMDHENMFWYRQDPGLGLRLIYFSYDVKMKEKGDIPEGYSVSREKKERFSLILESASTNQTSMYLCASSWDSTIYEQYFGPGTRLTVT.